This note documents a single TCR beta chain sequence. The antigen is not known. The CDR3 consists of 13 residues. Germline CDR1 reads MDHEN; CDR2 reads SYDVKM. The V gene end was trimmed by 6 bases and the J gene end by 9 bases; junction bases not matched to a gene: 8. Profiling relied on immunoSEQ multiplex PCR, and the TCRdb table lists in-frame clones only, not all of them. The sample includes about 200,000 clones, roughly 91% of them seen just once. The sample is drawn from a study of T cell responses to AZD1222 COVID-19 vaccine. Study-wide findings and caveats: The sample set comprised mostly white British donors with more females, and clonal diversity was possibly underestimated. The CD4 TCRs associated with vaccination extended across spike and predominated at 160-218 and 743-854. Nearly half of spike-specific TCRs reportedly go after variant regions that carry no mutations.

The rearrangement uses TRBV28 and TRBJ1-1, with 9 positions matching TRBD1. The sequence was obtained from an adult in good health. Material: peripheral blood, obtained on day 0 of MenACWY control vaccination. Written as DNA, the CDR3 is TGTGCCAGCAGGCGGGGACAGGGATGGAAAGCTTTCTTT. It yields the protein CASRRGQGWKAFF.